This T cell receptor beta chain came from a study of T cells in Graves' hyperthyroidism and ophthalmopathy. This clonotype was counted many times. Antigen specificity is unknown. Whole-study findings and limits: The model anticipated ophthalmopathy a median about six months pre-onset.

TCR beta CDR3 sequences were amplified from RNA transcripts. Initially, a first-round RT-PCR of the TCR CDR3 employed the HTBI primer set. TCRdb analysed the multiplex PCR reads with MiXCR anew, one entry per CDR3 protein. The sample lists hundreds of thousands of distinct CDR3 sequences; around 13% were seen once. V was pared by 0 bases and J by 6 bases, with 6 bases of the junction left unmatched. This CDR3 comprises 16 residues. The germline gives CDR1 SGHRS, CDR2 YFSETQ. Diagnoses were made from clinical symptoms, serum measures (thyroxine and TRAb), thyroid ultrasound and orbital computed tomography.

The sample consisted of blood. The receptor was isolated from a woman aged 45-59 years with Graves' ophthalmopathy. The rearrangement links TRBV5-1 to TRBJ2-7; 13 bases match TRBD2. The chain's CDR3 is CASSLGGLAGAIEQYF. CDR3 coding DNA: TGCGCCAGCAGCTTGGGAGGACTAGCGGGAGCCATCGAGCAGTACTTC.